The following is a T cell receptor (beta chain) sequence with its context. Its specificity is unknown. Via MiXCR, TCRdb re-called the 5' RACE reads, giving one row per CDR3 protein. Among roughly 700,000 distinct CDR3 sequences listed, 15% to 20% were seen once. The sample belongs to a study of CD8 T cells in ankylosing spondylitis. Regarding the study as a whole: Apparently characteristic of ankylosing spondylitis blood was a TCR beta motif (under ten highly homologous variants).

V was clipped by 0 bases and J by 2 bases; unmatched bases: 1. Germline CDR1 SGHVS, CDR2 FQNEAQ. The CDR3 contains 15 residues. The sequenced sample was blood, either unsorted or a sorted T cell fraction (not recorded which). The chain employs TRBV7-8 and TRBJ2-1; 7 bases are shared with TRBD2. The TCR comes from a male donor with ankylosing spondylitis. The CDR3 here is CASSLAGRAYNEQFF. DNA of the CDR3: TGTGCCAGCAGCTTAGCAGGGAGGGCCTACAATGAGCAGTTCTTC.